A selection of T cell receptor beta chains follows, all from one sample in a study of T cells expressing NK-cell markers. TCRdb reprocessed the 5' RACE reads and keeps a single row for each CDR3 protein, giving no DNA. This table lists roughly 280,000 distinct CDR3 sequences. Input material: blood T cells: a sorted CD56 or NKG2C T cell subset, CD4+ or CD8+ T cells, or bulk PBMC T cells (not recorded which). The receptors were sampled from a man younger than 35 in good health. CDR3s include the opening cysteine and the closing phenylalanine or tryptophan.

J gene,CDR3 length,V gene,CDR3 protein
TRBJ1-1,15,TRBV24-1,CATSESGTGGGEAFF
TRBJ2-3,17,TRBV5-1,CASSGGLAGGLKDTQYF
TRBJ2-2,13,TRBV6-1,CASTGSRAGELFF
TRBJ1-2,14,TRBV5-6,CASSSGDANYGYTF
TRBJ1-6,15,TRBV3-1,CASRSRGGQNSPLHF
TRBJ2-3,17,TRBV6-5,CASSLGTWEGRTDTQYF
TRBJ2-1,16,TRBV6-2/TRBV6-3,CASSYSGGRAANEQFF
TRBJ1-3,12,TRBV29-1,CSVAASPDTIYF
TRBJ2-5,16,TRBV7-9,CASSLELAATQETQYF
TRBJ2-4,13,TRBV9,CASSPVQGGIQYF
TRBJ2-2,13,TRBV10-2,CASTRHVGGELFF
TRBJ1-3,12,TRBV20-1,CSASGAGDTIYF
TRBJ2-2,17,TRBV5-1,CASSGGLGGRGTGELFF
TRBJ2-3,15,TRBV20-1,CSAAREGGWTDTQYF
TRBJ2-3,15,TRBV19,CASSSSGTGADTQYF
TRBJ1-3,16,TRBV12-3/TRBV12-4,CASSEPGGASGNTIYF
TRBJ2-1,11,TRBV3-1,CASSQGVEQFF
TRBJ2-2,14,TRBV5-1,CASSLEAVTGELFF
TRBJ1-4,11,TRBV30,CAWTTNEKLFF
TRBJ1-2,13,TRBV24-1,CATSEPDGFGYTF
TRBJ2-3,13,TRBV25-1,CATIKPYTDTQYF
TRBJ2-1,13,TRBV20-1,CSAMVAGVNEQFF
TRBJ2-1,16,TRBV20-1,CSASVTWMSSYNEQFF
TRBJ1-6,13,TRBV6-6,CALRSSYNSPLHF
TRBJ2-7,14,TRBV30,CAWSWWDSSYEQYF
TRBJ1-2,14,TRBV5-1,CASSLAGENYGYTF
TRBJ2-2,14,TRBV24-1,CATETHTNTGELFF
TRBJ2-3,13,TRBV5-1,CASKAGDTDTQYF
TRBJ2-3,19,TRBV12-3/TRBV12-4,CASSLMAGGPSNHPDTQYF
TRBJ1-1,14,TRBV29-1,CSVRGLRVNTEAFF
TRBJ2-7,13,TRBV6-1,CASTGGGAYEQYF
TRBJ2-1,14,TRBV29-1,CSVARILSSNEQFF
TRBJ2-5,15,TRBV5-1,CASRGWGSPEETQYF
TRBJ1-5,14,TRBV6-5,CASSYERAGQPQHF
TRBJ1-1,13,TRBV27,CASSLWRQARAFF
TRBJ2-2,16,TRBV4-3,CASSRLAGGGTGELFF
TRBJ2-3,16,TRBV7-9,CASSYQTSGSTDTQYF
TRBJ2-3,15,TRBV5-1,CASGSSGSGADTQYF
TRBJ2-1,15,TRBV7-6,CASSLVVAGDNEQFF
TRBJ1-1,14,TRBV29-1,CSVVGTVMNTEAFF
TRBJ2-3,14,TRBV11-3,CASSAGQRGDTQYF
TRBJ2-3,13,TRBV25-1,CASIGGYTDTQYF
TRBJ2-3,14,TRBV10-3,CAIGQGESPDTQYF
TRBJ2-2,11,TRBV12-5,CASGITRELFF
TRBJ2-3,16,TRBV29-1,CSVRVGAGGTSDTQYF
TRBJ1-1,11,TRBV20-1,CSAKADTEAFF
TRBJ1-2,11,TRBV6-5,CASSGGYGYTF
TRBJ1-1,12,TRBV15,CATSAPNTEAFF
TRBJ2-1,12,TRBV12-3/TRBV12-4,CASSSRTVWQFF
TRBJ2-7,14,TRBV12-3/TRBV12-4,CASTWTGGHYEQYF
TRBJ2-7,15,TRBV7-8,CASSSKTSGLDEQYF
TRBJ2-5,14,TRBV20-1,CSARASGMGETQYF
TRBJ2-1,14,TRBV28,CAGSRGIGPNEQFF
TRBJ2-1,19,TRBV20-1,CSASMTSGGPAGSYNEQFF